The 29 T cell receptor beta chains below come from one sample, sequenced in a study of blood T cell repertoires in COVID-19. Measured with immunoSEQ multiplex PCR; TCRdb has only the in-frame clones, and not every one. Of some 66,000 clones listed, 91% are singletons. Input material: peripheral blood. All receptors come from a human donor in a cohort sampled during active COVID-19.

V gene TRBV5-5 combines with J gene TRBJ1-3; D is ambiguous. The CDR3 consists of 15 residues. The germline gives CDR1 SGHKS, CDR2 YYEKEE (reference sequence). The V and J ends lost 1 base and 0 bases respectively, with 8 bases between them. The DNA of the CDR3 is TGTGCCAGCAGCTTGACAGACCTCTCTGGAAACACCATATATTTT. Protein product: CASSLTDLSGNTIYF.

The chain carries TRBV4-2 and TRBJ2-6; D remains unclear. CDR1 is LGHNA, CDR2 YNFKEQ, per germline. This CDR3 is 17 amino acids long. V dropped 0 bases and J dropped 4 bases, with 13 bases sitting between them. The CDR3 DNA follows: TGTGCCAGCAGCCAAGATCGGTCGAGGCGCGGGGCCAACGTCCTGACTTTC. It encodes CASSQDRSRRGANVLTF.

CDR3 bases: TGTGCCAGCAACACGAGGGATATCCATAATTCACCCCTCCACTTT. This codes for CASNTRDIHNSPLHF. The V and J genes are TRBV3-1 (or the pseudogene TRBV3-2) and TRBJ1-6; D remains ambiguous. Germline CDR1 reads LGHDT; CDR2 reads YNNKEL (reference sequence). The CDR3 loop spans 15 amino acids. V lost 7 bases and J 5 bases, leaving 15 bases between the germline ends.

V gene TRBV28 combines with J gene TRBJ1-4; TRBD1 aligns across 8 bases. There are 14 residues in the CDR3. Germline CDR1 and CDR2: MDHEN and SYDVKM. The J segment lost 6 bases and the V segment lost 6 bases, leaving 6 bases of the junction unmatched. The chain's CDR3 is CASRYQGADEKLFF. The CDR3 region has the DNA TGTGCCAGCAGGTACCAGGGGGCCGATGAAAAACTGTTTTTT.

The V and J genes are TRBV18 and TRBJ2-1, with 13 bases identical to TRBD2. This CDR3 is 18 amino acids long. V lost 3 bases to trimming and J lost 5 bases; unmatched junction nucleotides: 10. CDR1 and CDR2 (germline): KGHSH, LQKENI. CDR3 sequence reads: CASSPPGLAGSANNEQFF. DNA for the CDR3: TGTGCCAGCTCACCCCCGGGACTAGCGGGATCGGCCAACAATGAGCAGTTCTTC.

This clone was counted a single time. The genes are TRBV11-2 and TRBJ2-7; TRBD2 matches 13 bases. J lost 3 bases, V lost 4 bases, and 12 bases had no gene match. CDR1 is SGHAT and CDR2 is FQNNGV in the germline V gene. This CDR3 spans 18 amino acids. CDR3 sequence: CASSSPGLAGSTGYEQYF. DNA of the CDR3: TGTGCCAGCAGCTCGCCGGGACTAGCGGGATCGACCGGCTACGAGCAGTACTTC.

The rearrangement links TRBV27 to TRBJ1-4; D gene ambiguous. V lost 3 bases and J lost 0, with 8 bases in between. Germline CDR1 is MNHEY and CDR2 is SMNVEV (reference sequence). The CDR3 spans 15 residues. The CDR3 DNA follows: TGTGCCAGCAGTTTTCGGAGGGCAACTAATGAAAAACTGTTTTTT. This encodes CASSFRRATNEKLFF. The variable domain in full, completed from reference TRBV27 and TRBJ1-4, reads EAQVTQNPRYLITVTGKKLTVTCSQNMNHEYMSWYRQDPGLGLRQIYYSMNVEVTDKGDVPEGYKVSRKEKRNFPLILESPSPNQTSLYFCASSFRRATNEKLFFGSGTQLSVL.

The rearrangement links TRBV7-2 to TRBJ2-4; 12 nucleotides line up with TRBD2. The J segment lost 1 base and the V segment lost 3 bases, leaving 7 bases of the junction unmatched. Germline V gene lookup returns CDR1 SGHTA and CDR2 FQGNSA. The CDR3 is made up of 18 amino acids. CDR3 in DNA: TGTGCCAGCAGCTTTTGGACTAGCGGGGACCCGGCCAAAAACATTCAGTACTTC. The encoded protein is CASSFWTSGDPAKNIQYF.

The V and J genes are TRBV7-3 and TRBJ2-1, with 8 nucleotides matching TRBD1. CDR3 length equals 14 residues. The junction had 7 bases not matched to a gene; V was cut back by 5 bases and J by 7 bases. Germline CDR1 is SGHTA and CDR2 is FQGTGA. DNA of the CDR3: TGTGCCAGCAGCCGCGACAGGGGCGGAAATGAGCAGTTCTTC. As protein: CASSRDRGGNEQFF.

The rearrangement links TRBV18 to TRBJ1-4; a possible D gene is TRBD1 (6 bases). The CDR3 sequence is 15 residues long. V lost 3 bases to trimming and J lost 0 bases, with 8 bases between them. Germline-derived CDR1 and CDR2 are KGHSH and LQKENI. As DNA, the CDR3 is TGTGCCAGCTCACCCCGGACAGCAACTAATGAAAAACTGTTTTTT. This encodes CASSPRTATNEKLFF. The entire variable domain, with the rest obtained from reference TRBV18 and TRBJ1-4, is as follows: NAGVMQNPRHLVRRRGQEARLRCSPMKGHSHVYWYRQLPEEGLKFMVYLQKENIIDESGMPKERFSAEFPKEGPSILRIQQVVRGDSAAYFCASSPRTATNEKLFFGSGTQLSVL.

V gene TRBV11-2 combines with J gene TRBJ2-3, with 11 bases matching TRBD2. The trim removed 3 bases at V and 4 bases at J, leaving 3 bases unmatched. Germline-derived CDR1 and CDR2 are SGHAT and FQNNGV. This CDR3 has 15 amino acids. The CDR3 loop is CASSFSGGAADTQYF. Written as DNA, the CDR3 is TGTGCCAGCAGCTTTAGCGGGGGGGCGGCAGATACGCAGTATTTT. Variable domain in full (rest from reference TRBV11-2 and TRBJ2-3): EAGVAQSPRYKIIEKRQSVAFWCNPISGHATLYWYQQILGQGPKLLIQFQNNGVVDDSQLPKDRFSAERLKGVDSTLKIQPAKLEDSAVYLCASSFSGGAADTQYFGPGTRLTVL.

The CDR3 DNA reads TGTGCCAGCAGCCCCCTCCCCGGGGGAACCGGAGACGAGCAGTACTTC. This codes for CASSPLPGGTGDEQYF. The V and J genes are TRBV7-9 and TRBJ2-7; D possibly corresponds to TRBD2 (6 bases). V gave up 5 bases and J gave up 5 bases, with 22 bases separating them. This CDR3 contains 16 residues. The germline CDR1 and CDR2 sequences are SEHNR and FQNEAQ (reference sequence).

V and J are TRBV7-9 and TRBJ1-1; TRBD1 might be the D (6 bases). This CDR3 has 15 residues. The germline CDR1 and CDR2 sequences are SEHNR and FQNEAQ (reference sequence). Trimming took off 1 base at V and 7 bases at J, with 16 bases between the two ends. The CDR3 region has the DNA TGTGCCAGCAGCTTAGGAGGGGGAGAGTCAGGTGAAGCTTTCTTT. As protein: CASSLGGGESGEAFF. The full variable domain, its missing parts supplied by reference TRBV7-9 and TRBJ1-1, is DTGVSQNPRHKITKRGQNVTFRCDPISEHNRLYWYRQTLGQGPEFLTYFQNEAQLEKSRLLSDRFSAERPKGSFSTLEIQRTEQGDSAMYLCASSLGGGESGEAFFGQGTRLTVV.

CDR3 loop: CASSQNRQANTEAFF. The CDR3 DNA sequence: TGTGCCAGCAGCCAAAATCGACAGGCGAACACTGAAGCTTTCTTT. The J gene is TRBJ1-1, the V gene TRBV3-1 (or the pseudogene TRBV3-2); TRBD1 is a possible D gene (6 bases). The germline gives CDR1 LGHDT, CDR2 YNNKEL (reference sequence). V shed 2 bases and J shed 1 base, with 11 bases lying between them. The CDR3 spans 15 residues.

The chain combines TRBV29-1 with TRBJ2-1, with 9 nucleotides matching TRBD2. The CDR3 covers 15 residues. Germline V gene lookup returns CDR1 SQVTM and CDR2 ANQGSEA. With 3 bases clipped from V and 5 bases from J, the junction kept 8 bases outside the gene matches. The CDR3 here is CSVDPLAGRNNEQFF. CDR3 coding DNA: TGCAGCGTTGACCCCCTAGCGGGGCGGAACAATGAGCAGTTCTTC.

The chain couples TRBV15 to TRBJ1-5; 7 bases line up with TRBD1. This CDR3 comprises 14 residues. V gave up 4 bases and J gave up 6 bases; unmatched junction bases: 6. CDR1 is LNHNV and CDR2 is YYDKDF in the germline V gene (reference sequence). CDR3 amino acids: CATSKGRGSQPQHF. The CDR3 DNA is TGTGCCACCAGCAAGGGCAGGGGGAGTCAGCCCCAGCATTTT.

The J gene is TRBJ2-2, the V gene TRBV7-3; maybe TRBD2 (6 bases). In germline, CDR1 is SGHTA, CDR2 FQGTGA. Trimming cost V 5 bases and J 2 bases, with 12 bases left between them. The CDR3 has 15 residues. The CDR3 protein is CASSPIGGNTGELFF. The CDR3, as DNA: TGTGCCAGCAGCCCCATCGGGGGAAACACCGGGGAGCTGTTTTTT.

The V gene is TRBV16, the J gene TRBJ2-7; 8 bases are shared with TRBD1. Trimming at V came to 2 bases and at J to 5 bases, leaving 8 bases not matched to a gene. This CDR3 has 15 amino acids. Germline values: CDR1 KGHSY, CDR2 FQNENV. DNA for the CDR3: TGTGCCAGCAGCCAAGGACAGGGAGTGTCTAACGAGCAGTACTTC. Its protein product is CASSQGQGVSNEQYF.

The chain combines TRBV5-4 with TRBJ2-2; 7 bases are a match to TRBD1. Germline trimming cut 0 bases from V and 7 bases from J; bases unmatched to any gene: 9. The CDR3 runs 16 residues. CDR1 is SGHNT and CDR2 is YYREEE in the germline V gene (reference sequence). CDR3 in DNA: TGTGCCAGCAGCTTGGCGAAGGGGGCTCGTAACGGGGAGCTGTTTTTT. Protein: CASSLAKGARNGELFF.

The chain joins TRBV6-6 to TRBJ2-5; 8 nucleotides align to TRBD2. Germline V lookup: CDR1 MNHNY, CDR2 SVGAGI (reference sequence). J lost 5 bases, V lost 6 bases, and 14 bases had no gene match. There are 16 residues in the CDR3. CDR3 DNA sequence: TGTGCCAGCAGAAACGGGTTGCGGGAGGAGCGCGAGACCCAGTACTTC. Its protein is CASRNGLREERETQYF.

This clone was found a few times. The chain combines TRBV30 with TRBJ1-1; D gene uncertain. The CDR3 totals 12 residues. CDR1 GTSNPN and CDR2 SVGIG come from the germline V gene (reference sequence). V was shortened by 3 bases and J by 0 bases, with 5 bases between the two germline ends. The CDR3 DNA follows: TGTGCCTGGAGGGCCTTGAACACTGAAGCTTTCTTT. It translates to CAWRALNTEAFF.

The chain couples TRBV2 to TRBJ2-5; 9 nucleotides match TRBD2. The CDR3 runs to 16 residues. Trimming cost V 2 bases and J 1 base; bases outside gene matches: 5. Germline V CDR1 and CDR2: SNHLY, FYNNEI. As DNA, the CDR3 is TGTGCCAGCAGTGAAAGCGGGGGGACTTTCCAAGAGACCCAGTACTTC. Protein sequence: CASSESGGTFQETQYF.

This chain connects TRBV5-6 to TRBJ2-7; D is ambiguous. Trimming shortened V by 4 bases and J by 3 bases, and 11 bases separated the two germline ends. CDR1 is SGHDT and CDR2 is YYEEEE in the germline V gene. CDR3 length: 13 amino acids. The CDR3 sequence: CASSTRSYYEQYF. The CDR3 DNA reads as TGTGCCAGCAGCACGCGAAGTTACTACGAGCAGTACTTC.

The chain combines TRBV3-1 (or the pseudogene TRBV3-2) with TRBJ1-5; D possibly corresponds to TRBD1 (5 bases). The CDR3 totals 15 residues. V was cut by 2 bases and J by 4 bases, with 12 bases left in between. Germline V lookup: CDR1 LGHDT, CDR2 YNNKEL (reference sequence). CDR3: CASSQTRVRNQPQHF. CDR3 coding DNA: TGTGCCAGCAGCCAAACCAGGGTGAGGAATCAGCCCCAGCATTTT.

V and J are TRBV5-4 and TRBJ2-1; tentatively, D is TRBD2 (6 bases). Trimming removed 2 bases at V and 4 bases at J, with 10 bases between. From germline, CDR1 is SGHNT and CDR2 YYREEE (reference sequence). The CDR3 has 14 residues. DNA for the CDR3: TGTGCCAGCAGCTTAGGTAGCGGTTACAATGAGCAGTTCTTC. The encoded protein is CASSLGSGYNEQFF.

The chain has TRBV3-1 (or the pseudogene TRBV3-2) and TRBJ2-7; D unresolved. CDR1 is LGHDT and CDR2 is YNNKEL in the germline V gene (reference sequence). Between the trimmed V and J ends, which lost 5 bases and 5 bases, there was a span of 13 bases. This CDR3 is 13 amino acids long. Written as DNA, the CDR3 is TGTGCCAGCAGCTTTAGTCTAACTAACGAGCAGTACTTC. Residues: CASSFSLTNEQYF.

The gene calls are TRBV7-2 and TRBJ2-5; TRBD2 might be the D (7 bases). The CDR3 loop spans 13 amino acids. V was clipped by 5 bases and J by 5 bases, with 12 bases between them. Germline V CDR1 and CDR2: SGHTA, FQGNSA. CDR3 loop: CASSTGGLETQYF. In nucleotides, the CDR3 is TGTGCCAGCAGCACCGGGGGGCTGGAGACCCAGTACTTC.

The V call is TRBV2, the J call TRBJ1-5; D uncertain. The CDR3 sequence is 15 residues long. The V gene lost 4 bases and the J gene lost 3 bases, with 13 bases spanning the gap. Germline assignment: CDR1 SNHLY and CDR2 FYNNEI. CDR3 nucleotide sequence: TGTGCCAGCAGTGGTAGGAGGAATGACAATCAGCCCCAGCATTTT. This sequence encodes CASSGRRNDNQPQHF. Complete variable domain (other parts from reference TRBV2 and TRBJ1-5): EPEVTQTPSHQVTQMGQEVILRCVPISNHLYFYWYRQILGQKVEFLVSFYNNEISEKSEIFDDQFSVERPDGSNFTLKIRSTKLEDSAMYFCASSGRRNDNQPQHFGDGTRLSIL.

The V and J genes are TRBV7-2 and TRBJ2-7; TRBD1 matches 11 bases. The CDR3 loop spans 14 amino acids. Trimming removed 5 bases from V and 4 bases from J; junction bases left unmatched: 4. Germline V lookup: CDR1 SGHTA, CDR2 FQGNSA. CDR3: CASSVGTGGYEQYF. The CDR3 nucleotides read TGTGCCAGCAGCGTTGGGACAGGGGGGTACGAGCAGTACTTC.